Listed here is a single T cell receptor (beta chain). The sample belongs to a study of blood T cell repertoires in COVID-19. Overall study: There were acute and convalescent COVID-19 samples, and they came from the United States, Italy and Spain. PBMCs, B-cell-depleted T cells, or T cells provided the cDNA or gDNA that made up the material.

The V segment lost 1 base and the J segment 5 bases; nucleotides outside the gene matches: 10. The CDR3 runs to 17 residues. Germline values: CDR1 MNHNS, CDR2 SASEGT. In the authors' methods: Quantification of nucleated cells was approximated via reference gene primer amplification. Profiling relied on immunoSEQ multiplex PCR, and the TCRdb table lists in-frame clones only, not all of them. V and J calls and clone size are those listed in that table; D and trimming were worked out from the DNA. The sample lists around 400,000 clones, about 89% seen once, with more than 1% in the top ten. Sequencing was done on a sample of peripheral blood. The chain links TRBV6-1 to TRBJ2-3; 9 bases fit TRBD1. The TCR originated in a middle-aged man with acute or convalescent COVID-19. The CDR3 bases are TGTGCCAGCAGTGAAGTTGAAGGGACAGGGCGTGGAGATACGCAGTATTTT. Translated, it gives CASSEVEGTGRGDTQYF.